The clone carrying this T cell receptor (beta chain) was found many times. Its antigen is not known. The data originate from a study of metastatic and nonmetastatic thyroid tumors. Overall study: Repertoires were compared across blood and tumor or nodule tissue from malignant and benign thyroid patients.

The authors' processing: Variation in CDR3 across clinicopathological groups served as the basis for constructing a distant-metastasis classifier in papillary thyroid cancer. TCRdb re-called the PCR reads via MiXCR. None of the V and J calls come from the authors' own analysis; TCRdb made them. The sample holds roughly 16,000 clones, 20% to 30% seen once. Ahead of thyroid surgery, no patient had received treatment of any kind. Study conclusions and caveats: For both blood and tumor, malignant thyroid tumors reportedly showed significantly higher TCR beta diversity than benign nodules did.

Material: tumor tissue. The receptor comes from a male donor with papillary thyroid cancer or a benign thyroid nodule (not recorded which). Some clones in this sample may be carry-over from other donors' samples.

CDR3 nucleotides: TGTGCCAGCAGCTTGGACAGCAAGAACACTGAAGCTTTCTTT. Its translation is CASSLDSKNTEAFF. The V gene is TRBV7-2, the J gene TRBJ1-1; tentative D call: TRBD1 (6 bases). Germline CDR1 SGHTA, CDR2 FQGNSA. The CDR3 is made up of 14 amino acids. Deletions cut 3 bases from V and 1 base from J, with 9 bases between.